Given below is one T cell receptor (beta chain) in context. This sample was taken from a study of blood T cell repertoires in COVID-19. About the research overall: The study drew acute and convalescent COVID-19 samples from the United States, Italy and Spain. PBMCs, B-cell-depleted T cells, or T cells provided the cDNA or gDNA that made up the material.

Germline CDR1 is LNHDA and CDR2 is SQIVND (reference sequence). The CDR3 is 16 residues long. Between the trimmed V and J ends, which lost 3 bases and 7 bases, there was a span of 21 bases. As handled by the study authors: Amplification of reference gene primers was used by the study to estimate nucleated cell counts. The data were produced by immunoSEQ multiplex PCR, yet TCRdb's version contains in-frame clones alone and is incomplete. V, J and clone size were drawn from that table, and D and trimming were deduced from the DNA. Among 250,000 to 300,000 clones listed, about 87% were seen once. The sequenced material came from peripheral blood. V gene TRBV19 combines with J gene TRBJ1-2; D possibly corresponds to TRBD1 (6 bases). This receptor was identified in a woman aged 25 to 39 who had recovered from COVID-19. The chain's CDR3 is CASSIDFGRGGGGYTF. The CDR3 coding sequence is TGTGCCAGTAGTATTGATTTTGGCAGGGGCGGTGGTGGCTACACCTTC.